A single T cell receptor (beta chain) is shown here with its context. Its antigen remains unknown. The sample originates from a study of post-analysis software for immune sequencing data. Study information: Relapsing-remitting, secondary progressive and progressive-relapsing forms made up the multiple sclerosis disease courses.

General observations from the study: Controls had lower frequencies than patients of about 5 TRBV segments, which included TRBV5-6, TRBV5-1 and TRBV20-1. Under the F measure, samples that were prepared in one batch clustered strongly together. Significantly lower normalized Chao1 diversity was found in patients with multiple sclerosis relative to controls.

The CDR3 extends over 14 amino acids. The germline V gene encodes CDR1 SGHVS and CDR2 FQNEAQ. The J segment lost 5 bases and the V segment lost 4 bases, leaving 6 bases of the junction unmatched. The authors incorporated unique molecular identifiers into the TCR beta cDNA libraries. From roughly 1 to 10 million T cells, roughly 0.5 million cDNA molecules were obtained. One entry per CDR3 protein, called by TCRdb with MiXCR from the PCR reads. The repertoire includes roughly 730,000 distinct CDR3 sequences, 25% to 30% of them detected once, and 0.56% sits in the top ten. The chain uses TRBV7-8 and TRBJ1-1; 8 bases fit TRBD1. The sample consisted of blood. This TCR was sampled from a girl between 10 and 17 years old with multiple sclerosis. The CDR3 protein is CASSYRGERTEAFF. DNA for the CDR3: TGTGCCAGCAGCTACAGGGGGGAGAGGACTGAAGCTTTCTTT. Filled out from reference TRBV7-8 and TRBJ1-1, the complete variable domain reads GAGVSQSPRYKVAKRGQDVALRCDPISGHVSLFWYQQALGQGPEFLTYFQNEAQLDKSGLPSDRFFAERPEGSVSTLKIQRTQQEDSAVYLCASSYRGERTEAFFGQGTRLTVV.